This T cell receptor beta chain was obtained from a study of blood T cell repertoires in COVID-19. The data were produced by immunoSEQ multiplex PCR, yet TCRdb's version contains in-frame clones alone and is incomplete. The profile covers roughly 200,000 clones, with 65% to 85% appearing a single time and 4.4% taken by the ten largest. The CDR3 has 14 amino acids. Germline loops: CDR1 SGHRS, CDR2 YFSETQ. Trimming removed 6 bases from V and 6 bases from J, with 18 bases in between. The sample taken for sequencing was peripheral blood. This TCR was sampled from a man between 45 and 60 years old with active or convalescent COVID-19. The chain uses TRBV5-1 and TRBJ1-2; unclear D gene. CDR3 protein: CASTPRGSPNGYTF. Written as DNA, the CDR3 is TGCGCCAGCACCCCTCGAGGTTCCCCGAATGGCTACACCTTC. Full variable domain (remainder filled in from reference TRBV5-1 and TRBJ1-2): KAGVTQTPRYLIKTRGQQVTLSCSPISGHRSVSWYQQTPGQGLQFLFEYFSETQRNKGNFPGRFSGRQFSNSRSEMNVSTLELGDSALYLCASTPRGSPNGYTFGSGTRLTVV.